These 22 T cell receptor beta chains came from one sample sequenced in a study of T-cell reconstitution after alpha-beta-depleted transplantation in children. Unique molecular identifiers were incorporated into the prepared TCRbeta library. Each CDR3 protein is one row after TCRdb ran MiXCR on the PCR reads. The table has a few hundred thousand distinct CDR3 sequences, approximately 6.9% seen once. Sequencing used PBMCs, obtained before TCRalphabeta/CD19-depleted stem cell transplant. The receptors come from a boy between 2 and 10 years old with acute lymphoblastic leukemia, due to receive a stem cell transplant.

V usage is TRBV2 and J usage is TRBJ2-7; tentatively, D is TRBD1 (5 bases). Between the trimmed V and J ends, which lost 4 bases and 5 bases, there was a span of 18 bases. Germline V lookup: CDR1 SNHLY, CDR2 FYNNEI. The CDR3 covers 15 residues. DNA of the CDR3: TGTGCCAGCAGTGCCATCGGCCAGGGAAGGGACGAGCAGTACTTC. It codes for CASSAIGQGRDEQYF.

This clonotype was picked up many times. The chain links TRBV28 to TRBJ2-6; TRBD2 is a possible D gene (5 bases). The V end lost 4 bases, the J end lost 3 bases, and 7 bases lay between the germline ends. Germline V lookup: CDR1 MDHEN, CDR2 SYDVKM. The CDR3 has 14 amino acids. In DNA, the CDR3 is TGTGCCAGCAGTTCTGGAGGTGGGGCCAACGTCCTGACTTTC. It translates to CASSSGGGANVLTF.

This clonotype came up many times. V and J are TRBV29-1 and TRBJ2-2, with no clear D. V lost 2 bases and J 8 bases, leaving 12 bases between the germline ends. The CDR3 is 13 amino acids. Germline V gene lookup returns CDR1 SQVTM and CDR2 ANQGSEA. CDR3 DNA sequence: TGCAGCGTTGAACTGGCAGTTGGGGGGGAGCTGTTTTTT. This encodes CSVELAVGGELFF.

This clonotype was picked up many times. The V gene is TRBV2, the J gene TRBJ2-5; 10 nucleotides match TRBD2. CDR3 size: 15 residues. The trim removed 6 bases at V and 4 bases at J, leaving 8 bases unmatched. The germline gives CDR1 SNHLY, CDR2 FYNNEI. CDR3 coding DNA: TGTGCCAGCAGCCTACTCGAGCGGGGGGGAGAGACCCAGTACTTC. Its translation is CASSLLERGGETQYF.

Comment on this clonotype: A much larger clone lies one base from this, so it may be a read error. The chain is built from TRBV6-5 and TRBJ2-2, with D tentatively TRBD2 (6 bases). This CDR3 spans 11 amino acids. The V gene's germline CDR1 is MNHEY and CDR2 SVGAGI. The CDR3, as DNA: TGTGCCAGCTCGAACACCGGGGAGGTGTTTTTT. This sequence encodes CASSNTGEVFF.

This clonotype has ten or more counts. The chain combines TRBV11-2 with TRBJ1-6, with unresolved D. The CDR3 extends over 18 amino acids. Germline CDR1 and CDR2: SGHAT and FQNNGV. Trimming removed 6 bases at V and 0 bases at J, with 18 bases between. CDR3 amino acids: CASSSPSGMSSYNSPLHF. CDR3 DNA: TGTGCCAGCAGTTCTCCCAGCGGAATGAGCTCCTATAATTCACCCCTCCACTTT. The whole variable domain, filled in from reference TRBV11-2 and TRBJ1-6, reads EAGVAQSPRYKIIEKRQSVAFWCNPISGHATLYWYQQILGQGPKLLIQFQNNGVVDDSQLPKDRFSAERLKGVDSTLKIQPAKLEDSAVYLCASSSPSGMSSYNSPLHFGNGTRLTVT.

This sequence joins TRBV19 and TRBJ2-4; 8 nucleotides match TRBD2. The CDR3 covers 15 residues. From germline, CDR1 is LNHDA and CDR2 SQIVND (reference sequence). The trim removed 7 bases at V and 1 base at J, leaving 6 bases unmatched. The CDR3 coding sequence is TGTGCCAGTACCTCTAGCGGGTTCGCCAAAAACATTCAGTACTTC. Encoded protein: CASTSSGFAKNIQYF.

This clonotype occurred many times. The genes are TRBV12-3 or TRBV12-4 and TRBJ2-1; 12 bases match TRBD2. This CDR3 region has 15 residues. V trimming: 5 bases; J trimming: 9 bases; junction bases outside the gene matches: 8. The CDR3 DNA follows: TGTGCCAGCAGTACACTAGCGGGGGGCGGGGGTGAGCAGTTCTTC. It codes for CASSTLAGGGGEQFF.

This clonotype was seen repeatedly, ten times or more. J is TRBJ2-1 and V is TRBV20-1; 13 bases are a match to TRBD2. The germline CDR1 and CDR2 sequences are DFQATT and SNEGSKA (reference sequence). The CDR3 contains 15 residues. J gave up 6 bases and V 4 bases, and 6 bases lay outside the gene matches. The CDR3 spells CSAKRRLAGGNEQFF. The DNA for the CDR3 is TGCAGTGCTAAGAGGAGACTAGCGGGAGGCAATGAGCAGTTCTTC.

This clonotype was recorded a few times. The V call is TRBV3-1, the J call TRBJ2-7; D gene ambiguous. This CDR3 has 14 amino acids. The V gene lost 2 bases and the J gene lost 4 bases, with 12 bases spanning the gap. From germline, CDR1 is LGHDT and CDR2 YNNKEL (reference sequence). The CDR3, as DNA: TGTGCCAGCAGCCAAAGTGGGCTCGGGTACGAGCAGTACTTC. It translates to CASSQSGLGYEQYF.

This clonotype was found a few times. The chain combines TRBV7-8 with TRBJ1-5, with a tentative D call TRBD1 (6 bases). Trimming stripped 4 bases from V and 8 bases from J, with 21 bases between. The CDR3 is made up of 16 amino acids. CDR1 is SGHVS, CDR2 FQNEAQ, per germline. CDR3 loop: CASSSPETGAPKPQHF. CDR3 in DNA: TGTGCCAGCAGCTCCCCCGAGACAGGCGCGCCGAAGCCCCAGCATTTT.

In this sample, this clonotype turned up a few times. In nucleotides, the CDR3 is TGTGCCAGCAGTTTATTTACGTTAAAACGAGAAAACAGGCACAACACTGAAGCTTTCTTT. Translating it yields CASSLFTLKRENRHNTEAFF. This chain joins TRBV28 and TRBJ1-1, with D possibly matching TRBD1 (5 bases). Per the germline V gene, CDR1 is MDHEN and CDR2 is SYDVKM. The V end was cut by 1 base, the J end by 2 bases, with 26 bases between. The CDR3 has 20 residues.

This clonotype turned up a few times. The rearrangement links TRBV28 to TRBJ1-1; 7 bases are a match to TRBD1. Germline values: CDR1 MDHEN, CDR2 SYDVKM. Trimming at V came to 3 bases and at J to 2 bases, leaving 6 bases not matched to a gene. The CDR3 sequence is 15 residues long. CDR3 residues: CASSFQGVINTEAFF. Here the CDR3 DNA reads TGTGCCAGCAGTTTTCAGGGGGTAATAAACACTGAAGCTTTCTTT.

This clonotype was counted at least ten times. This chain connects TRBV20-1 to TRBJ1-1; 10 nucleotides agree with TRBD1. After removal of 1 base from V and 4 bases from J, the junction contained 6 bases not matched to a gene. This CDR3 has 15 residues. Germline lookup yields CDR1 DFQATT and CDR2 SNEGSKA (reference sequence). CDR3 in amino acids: CSARGGDRGSTEAFF. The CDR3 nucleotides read TGCAGTGCTAGAGGAGGGGACAGGGGTTCCACTGAAGCTTTCTTT.

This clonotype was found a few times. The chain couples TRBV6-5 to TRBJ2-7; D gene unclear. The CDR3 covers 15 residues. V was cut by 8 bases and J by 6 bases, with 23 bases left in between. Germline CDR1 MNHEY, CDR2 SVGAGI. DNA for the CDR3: TGTGCCAGCGGCTCGAGGTCCGTTCGAAGCTGCGAGCAGTACTTC. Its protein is CASGSRSVRSCEQYF.

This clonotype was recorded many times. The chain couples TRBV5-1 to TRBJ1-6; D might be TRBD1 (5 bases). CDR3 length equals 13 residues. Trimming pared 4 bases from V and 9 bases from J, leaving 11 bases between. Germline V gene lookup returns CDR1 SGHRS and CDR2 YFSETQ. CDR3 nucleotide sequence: TGCGCCAGCAGCCTCCGGGGGGGTTCACCCCTCCACTTT. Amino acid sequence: CASSLRGGSPLHF. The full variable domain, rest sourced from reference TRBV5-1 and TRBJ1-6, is KAGVTQTPRYLIKTRGQQVTLSCSPISGHRSVSWYQQTPGQGLQFLFEYFSETQRNKGNFPGRFSGRQFSNSRSEMNVSTLELGDSALYLCASSLRGGSPLHFGNGTRLTVT.

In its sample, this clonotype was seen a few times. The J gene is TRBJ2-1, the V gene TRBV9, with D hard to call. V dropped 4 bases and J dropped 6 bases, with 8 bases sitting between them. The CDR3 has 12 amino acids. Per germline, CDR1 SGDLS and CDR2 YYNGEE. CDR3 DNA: TGTGCCAGCAGCTTAAACTCCAATGAGCAGTTCTTC. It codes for CASSLNSNEQFF.

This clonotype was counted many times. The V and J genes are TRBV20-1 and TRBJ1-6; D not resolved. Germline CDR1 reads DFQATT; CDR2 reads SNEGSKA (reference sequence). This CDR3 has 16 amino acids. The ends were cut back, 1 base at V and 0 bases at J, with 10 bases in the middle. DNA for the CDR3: TGCAGTGCTAGAGGGAATGGGGTCTCCTATAATTCACCCCTCCACTTT. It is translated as CSARGNGVSYNSPLHF.

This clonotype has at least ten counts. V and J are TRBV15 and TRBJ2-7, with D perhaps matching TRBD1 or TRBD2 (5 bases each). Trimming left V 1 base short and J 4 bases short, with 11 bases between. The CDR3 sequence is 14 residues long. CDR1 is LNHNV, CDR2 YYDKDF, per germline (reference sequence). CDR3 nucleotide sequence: TGTGCCACCAGCAGAGTGGTGGGGGTTTACGAGCAGTACTTC. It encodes CATSRVVGVYEQYF.

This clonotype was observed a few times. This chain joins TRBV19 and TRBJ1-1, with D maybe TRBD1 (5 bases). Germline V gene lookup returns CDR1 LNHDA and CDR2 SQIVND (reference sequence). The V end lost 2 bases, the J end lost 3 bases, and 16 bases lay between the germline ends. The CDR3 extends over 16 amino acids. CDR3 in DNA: TGTGCCAGTAGTATAAGTACCGTTTTGGGGGACACTGAAGCTTTCTTT. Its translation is CASSISTVLGDTEAFF. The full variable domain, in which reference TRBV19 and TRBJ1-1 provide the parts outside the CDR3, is DGGITQSPKYLFRKEGQNVTLSCEQNLNHDAMYWYRQDPGQGLRLIYYSQIVNDFQKGDIAEGYSVSREKKESFPLTVTSAQKNPTAFYLCASSISTVLGDTEAFFGQGTRLTVV.

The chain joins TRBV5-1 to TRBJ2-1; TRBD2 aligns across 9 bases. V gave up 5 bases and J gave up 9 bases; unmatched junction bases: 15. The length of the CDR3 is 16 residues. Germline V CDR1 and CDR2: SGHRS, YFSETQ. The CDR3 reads CASSIGLAGGAVEQFF. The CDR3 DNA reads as TGCGCCAGCAGTATAGGTCTGGCGGGAGGGGCGGTTGAGCAGTTCTTC.

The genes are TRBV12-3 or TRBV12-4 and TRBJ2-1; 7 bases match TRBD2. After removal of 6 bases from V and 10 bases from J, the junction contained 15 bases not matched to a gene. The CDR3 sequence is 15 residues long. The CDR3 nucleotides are TGTGCCAGCAGCGTCGGGAGGCGGTCCTTGTGGGAGCAGTTCTTC. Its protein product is CASSVGRRSLWEQFF.